This TCR beta chain was profiled in a study of identical twins. General study results and limits: A lower insertion count was a feature of abundant cord blood beta clonotypes, with no such feature in memory repertoires. In monozygotic twins, models underestimated the sharing of out-of-frame TCR alpha. Zero-insertion findings could be partly confounded by invariant cells (MAIT and iNKT cells).

Each donor was a healthy Caucasian. As concerns this clonotype: Its target is not known.

The CDR3 length is 15 residues. Trimming stripped 5 bases from V and 8 bases from J, with 20 bases between. Per germline, CDR1 SGHTA and CDR2 FQGNSA. TCRdb processed the 5' RACE reads anew with MiXCR; each CDR3 protein has one entry. The sample carries 550,000 to 800,000 distinct CDR3 sequences, 7.1% recorded once. The same sample was also studied in work on yellow fever vaccine responses in identical twins.

This clonotype was obtained from a woman under 30 in good health. The genes are TRBV7-2 and TRBJ2-3, with D uncertain. The sequenced material came from PBMCs. The CDR3: CASSPTALAPGTQYF. The CDR3 DNA reads TGTGCCAGCAGCCCAACCGCACTTGCCCCCGGTACGCAGTATTTT. The complete variable domain, with remaining parts taken from reference TRBV7-2 and TRBJ2-3, reads GAGVSQSPSNKVTEKGKDVELRCDPISGHTALYWYRQSLGQGLEFLIYFQGNSAPDKSGLPSDRFSAERTGGSVSTLTIQRTQQEDSAVYLCASSPTALAPGTQYFGPGTRLTVL.